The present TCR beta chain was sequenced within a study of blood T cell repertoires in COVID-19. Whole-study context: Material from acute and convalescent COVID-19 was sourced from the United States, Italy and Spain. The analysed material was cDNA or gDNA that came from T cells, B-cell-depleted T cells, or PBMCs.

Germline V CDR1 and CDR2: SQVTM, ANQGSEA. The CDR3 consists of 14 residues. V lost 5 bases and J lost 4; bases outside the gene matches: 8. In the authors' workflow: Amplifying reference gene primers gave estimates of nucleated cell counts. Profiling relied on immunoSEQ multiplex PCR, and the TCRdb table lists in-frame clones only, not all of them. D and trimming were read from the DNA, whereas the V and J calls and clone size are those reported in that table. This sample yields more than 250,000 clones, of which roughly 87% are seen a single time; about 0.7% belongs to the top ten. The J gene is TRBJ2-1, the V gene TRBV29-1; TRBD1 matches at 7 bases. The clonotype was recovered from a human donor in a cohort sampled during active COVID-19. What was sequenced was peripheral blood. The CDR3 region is CSVLSGGRYNEQFF. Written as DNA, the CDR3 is TGCAGCGTTCTGTCAGGGGGTAGGTACAATGAGCAGTTCTTC.